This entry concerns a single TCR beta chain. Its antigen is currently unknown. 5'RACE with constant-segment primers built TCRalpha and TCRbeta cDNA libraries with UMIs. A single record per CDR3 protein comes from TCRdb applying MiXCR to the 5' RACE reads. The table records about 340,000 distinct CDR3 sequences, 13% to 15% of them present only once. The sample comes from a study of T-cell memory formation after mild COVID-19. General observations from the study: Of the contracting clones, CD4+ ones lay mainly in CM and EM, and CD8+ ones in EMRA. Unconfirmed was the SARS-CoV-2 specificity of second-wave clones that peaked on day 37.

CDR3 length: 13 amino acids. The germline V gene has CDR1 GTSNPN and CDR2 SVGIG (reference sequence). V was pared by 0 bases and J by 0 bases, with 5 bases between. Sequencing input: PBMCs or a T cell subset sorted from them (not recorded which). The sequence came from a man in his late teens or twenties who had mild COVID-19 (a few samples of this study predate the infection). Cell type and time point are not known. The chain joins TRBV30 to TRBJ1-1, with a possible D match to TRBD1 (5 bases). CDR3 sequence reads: CAWSVQVNTEAFF. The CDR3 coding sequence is TGTGCCTGGAGTGTACAGGTGAACACTGAAGCTTTCTTT. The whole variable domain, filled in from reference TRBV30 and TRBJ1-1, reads SQTIHQWPATLVQPVGSPLSLECTVEGTSNPNLYWYRQAAGRGLQLLFYSVGIGQISSEVPQNLSASRPQDRQFILSSKKLLLSDSGFYLCAWSVQVNTEAFFGQGTRLTVV.